This T cell receptor (beta chain) was sequenced for a study of shared clonotypes between healthy human individuals. In the study overall: Three plates each covered CD4 naive and memory; CD8 naive two, CD8 memory one. Study-level points and caveats: Researchers sampled blood only, noting tissue repertoires likely differ.

This clone was seen a single time. The antigen is unknown. There were no recent acute infections or vaccinations among the donors, who were healthy HIV-negative adults. Division of CD4+ cells produced a CD45RA+ naive subset and a CD45RA-negative memory subset. Sequenced by immunoSEQ multiplex PCR; TCRdb stores in-frame clones only, minus some. The data show about 520,000 clones, with around 96% seen just once and 0.05% to 0.08% held by the top ten. The source of this sequence is a woman aged 25 to 39 in good health. Source material: naive CD4+ T cells sorted from blood. The subset was: CD45RA+ positively selected.

The CDR3 region has the DNA TGTGCCAGCAGACTCTTACGGACAGGGGACACCGGGGAGCTGTTTTTT. Its protein is CASRLLRTGDTGELFF. The J gene is TRBJ2-2, the V gene TRBV11-2, with TRBD1 matching 9 bases. The germline V gene encodes CDR1 SGHAT and CDR2 FQNNGV. The CDR3 totals 16 residues. J lost 3 bases, V lost 6 bases, and 8 bases had no gene match.